The 5 T cell receptor beta chains in this list originate from one sample, sequenced in a study of T cells after yellow fever vaccination (dated by TCRdb to the late 2010s). The treatment or condition label on this specimen signifies: live attenuated yellow fever vaccine strain. The library was generated by 5' RACE. The sequencer listed for this sample is Illumina HiSeq 2500. TCRdb's own reprocessing of the public reads used fastp at Q25 and MiXCR and kept productive beta chains. Under each unique CDR3 protein, matching rows form one entry showing the most common genes and DNA. The sample table records about 45,000 distinct CDR3 sequences; roughly 7% of these occur just once. The ten largest clones add up to 15% of the sample. The sample here was CD8+ T cells not binding an NS4B(214-222) dextramer, sorted from PBMCs, taken 45 days after the yellow fever booster vaccination. Taken with the paper, the label for cell subset or site translates to: NS4B epitope dextramer-negative CD8 T cells. The origin of the receptors is a man aged 30-40 years who received the YFV17D yellow fever vaccine.

This clonotype was found many times. V usage is TRBV4-2 and J usage is TRBJ1-1, with 7 bases matching TRBD1. The V gene's germline CDR1 is LGHNA and CDR2 YNFKEQ. The CDR3 length is 15 residues. The ends lost 0 bases at V and 1 base at J; junction bases unmatched: 2. CDR3 nucleotide sequence: TGTGCCAGCAGCCAAGAACAGGGGACGAACACTGAAGCTTTCTTT. It specifies CASSQEQGTNTEAFF.

In its sample, this clonotype was seen many times. V gene TRBV7-9 combines with J gene TRBJ2-5; D may be TRBD2 (6 bases). V lost 3 bases to trimming and J lost 5 bases, with 19 bases between them. The CDR3 totals 16 residues. CDR1 is SEHNR, CDR2 FQNEAQ, per germline (reference sequence). CDR3 amino acids: CASSFLSGGVWETQYF. CDR3 DNA: TGTGCCAGCAGCTTCCTTTCCGGGGGTGTGTGGGAGACCCAGTACTTC.

The table lists this clonotype with many counts. The chain couples TRBV7-6 to TRBJ2-7; tentatively, D is TRBD1 or TRBD2 (5 bases each). The CDR3 runs 12 residues. CDR1 is SGHVS, CDR2 FNYEAQ, per germline. The V and J ends lost 3 bases and 4 bases respectively, with 7 bases between them. The CDR3 sequence is CASSFEGYEQYF. In nucleotides, the CDR3 is TGTGCCAGCAGCTTTGAGGGGTACGAGCAGTACTTC.

This clonotype was counted ten times or more. V is TRBV7-2 and J is TRBJ2-3; TRBD2 is a possible D gene (5 bases). Germline assignment: CDR1 SGHTA and CDR2 FQGNSA. The CDR3 extends over 16 amino acids. V lost 5 bases and J 4 bases, leaving 19 bases between the germline ends. The CDR3 here is CASSPWVSGFPDTQYF. As DNA, the CDR3 is TGTGCCAGCAGCCCCTGGGTCTCGGGATTCCCAGATACGCAGTATTTT.

This clonotype was counted many times. The chain uses TRBV15 and TRBJ2-2, with D unclear. The CDR3 is 13 amino acids. V was shortened by 0 bases and J by 4 bases, with 3 bases between the two germline ends. Germline V gene sequence: CDR1 LNHNV, CDR2 YYDKDF (reference sequence). This CDR3 is CATSREGTGELFF. Written as DNA, the CDR3 is TGTGCCACCAGCAGAGAGGGCACCGGGGAGCTGTTTTTT.